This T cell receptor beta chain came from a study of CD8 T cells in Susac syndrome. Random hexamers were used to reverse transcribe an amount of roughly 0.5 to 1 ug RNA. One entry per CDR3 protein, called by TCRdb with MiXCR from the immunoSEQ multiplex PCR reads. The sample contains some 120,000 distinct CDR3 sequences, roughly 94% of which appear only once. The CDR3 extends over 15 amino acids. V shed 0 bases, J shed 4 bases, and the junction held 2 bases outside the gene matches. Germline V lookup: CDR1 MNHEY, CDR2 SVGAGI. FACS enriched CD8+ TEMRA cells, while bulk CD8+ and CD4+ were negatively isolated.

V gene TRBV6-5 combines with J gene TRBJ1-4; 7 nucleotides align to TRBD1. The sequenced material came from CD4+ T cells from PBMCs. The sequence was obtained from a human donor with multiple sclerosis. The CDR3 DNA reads TGTGCCAGCAGTTACTCGACAGGGTTTAATGAAAAACTGTTTTTT. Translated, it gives CASSYSTGFNEKLFF.